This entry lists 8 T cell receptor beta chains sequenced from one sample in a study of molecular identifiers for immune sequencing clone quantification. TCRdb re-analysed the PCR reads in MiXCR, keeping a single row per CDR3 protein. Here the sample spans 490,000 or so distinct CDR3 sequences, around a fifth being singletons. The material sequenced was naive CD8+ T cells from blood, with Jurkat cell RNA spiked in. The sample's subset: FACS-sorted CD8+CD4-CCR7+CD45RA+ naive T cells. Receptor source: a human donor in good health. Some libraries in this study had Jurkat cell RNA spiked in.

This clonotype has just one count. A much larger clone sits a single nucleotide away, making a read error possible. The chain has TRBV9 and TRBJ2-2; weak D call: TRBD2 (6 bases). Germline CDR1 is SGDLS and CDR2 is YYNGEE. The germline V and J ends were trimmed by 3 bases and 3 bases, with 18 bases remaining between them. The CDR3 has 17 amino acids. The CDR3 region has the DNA TGTGCCAGCAGCGATTTAGTGGAACTAGCAGACACCGGGGAGCTGTTTTTT. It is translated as CASSDLVELADTGELFF.

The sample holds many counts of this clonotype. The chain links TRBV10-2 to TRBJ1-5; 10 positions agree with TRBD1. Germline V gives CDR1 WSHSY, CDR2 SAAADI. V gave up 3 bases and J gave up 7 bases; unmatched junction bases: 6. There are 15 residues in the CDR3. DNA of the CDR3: TGCGCCAGCAGTGATGACAGGGGGCCAAGACAGCCCCAGCATTTT. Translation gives CASSDDRGPRQPQHF.

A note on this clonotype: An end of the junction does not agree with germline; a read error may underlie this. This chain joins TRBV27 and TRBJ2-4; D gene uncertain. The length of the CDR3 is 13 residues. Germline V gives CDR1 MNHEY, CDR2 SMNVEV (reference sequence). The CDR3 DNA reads TGTGCCGGCAGTCTCCAAGCCAAAAACATTCAGTACTTC. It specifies CAGSLQAKNIQYF.

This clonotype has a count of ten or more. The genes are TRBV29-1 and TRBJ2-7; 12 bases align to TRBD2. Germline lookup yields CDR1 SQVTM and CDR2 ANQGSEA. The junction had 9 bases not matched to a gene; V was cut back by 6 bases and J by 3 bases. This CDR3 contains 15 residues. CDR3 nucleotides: TGCAGCGTCTGGGGAGGACTAGCGGGGAACTACGAGCAGTACTTC. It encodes CSVWGGLAGNYEQYF.

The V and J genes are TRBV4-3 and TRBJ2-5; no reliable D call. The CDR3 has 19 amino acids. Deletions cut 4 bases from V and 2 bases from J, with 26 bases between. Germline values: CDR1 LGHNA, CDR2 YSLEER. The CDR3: CASSLSTWTPEQPQETQYF. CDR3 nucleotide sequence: TGCGCCAGCAGCCTCAGTACATGGACGCCAGAACAGCCACAAGAGACCCAGTACTTC.

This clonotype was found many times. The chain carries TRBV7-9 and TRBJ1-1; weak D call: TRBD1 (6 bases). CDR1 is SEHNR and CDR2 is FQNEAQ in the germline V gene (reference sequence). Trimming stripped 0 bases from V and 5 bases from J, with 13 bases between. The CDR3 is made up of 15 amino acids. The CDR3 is CASSLAGGGLTEAFF. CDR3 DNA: TGTGCCAGCAGCTTAGCAGGGGGTGGATTAACTGAAGCTTTCTTT.

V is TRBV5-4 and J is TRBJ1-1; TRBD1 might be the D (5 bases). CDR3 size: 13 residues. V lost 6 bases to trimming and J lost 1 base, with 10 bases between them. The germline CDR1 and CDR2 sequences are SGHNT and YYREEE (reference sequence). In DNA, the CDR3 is TGTGCCAGCAACATGGGGGAGAACACTGAAGCTTTCTTT. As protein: CASNMGENTEAFF.

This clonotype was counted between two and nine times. This chain's CDR3 is CASSPYWGTEAFF. The CDR3 DNA sequence: TGTGCCAGTAGCCCTTACTGGGGCACTGAAGCTTTCTTT. The chain recombines TRBV19 with TRBJ1-1; D call uncertain. This CDR3 has 13 amino acids. V shed 6 bases and J shed 4 bases, with 12 bases lying between them. The germline V gene has CDR1 LNHDA and CDR2 SQIVND (reference sequence).